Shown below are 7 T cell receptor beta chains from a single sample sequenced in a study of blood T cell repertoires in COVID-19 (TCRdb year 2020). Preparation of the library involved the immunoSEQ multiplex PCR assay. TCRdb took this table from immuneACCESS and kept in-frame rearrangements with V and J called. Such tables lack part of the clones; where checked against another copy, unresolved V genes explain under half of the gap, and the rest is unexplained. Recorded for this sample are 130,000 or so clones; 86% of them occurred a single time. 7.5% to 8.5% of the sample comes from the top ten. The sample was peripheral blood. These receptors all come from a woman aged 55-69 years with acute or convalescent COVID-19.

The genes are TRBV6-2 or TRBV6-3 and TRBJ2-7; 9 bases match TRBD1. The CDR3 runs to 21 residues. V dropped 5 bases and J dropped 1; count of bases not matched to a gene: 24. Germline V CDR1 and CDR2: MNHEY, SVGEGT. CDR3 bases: TGTGCCAGCAGTCCGAACCGACAGGGGGGAAGTCTCAAGATACGGTCCTACGAGCAGTACTTC. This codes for CASSPNRQGGSLKIRSYEQYF.

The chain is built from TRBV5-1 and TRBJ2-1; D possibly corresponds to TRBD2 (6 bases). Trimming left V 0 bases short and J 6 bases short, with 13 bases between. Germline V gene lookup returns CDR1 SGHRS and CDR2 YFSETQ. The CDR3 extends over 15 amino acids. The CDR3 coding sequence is TGCGCCAGCAGCTTGGCCATCGGGACTTTCAATGAGCAGTTCTTC. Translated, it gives CASSLAIGTFNEQFF. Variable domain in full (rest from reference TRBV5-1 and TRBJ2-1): KAGVTQTPRYLIKTRGQQVTLSCSPISGHRSVSWYQQTPGQGLQFLFEYFSETQRNKGNFPGRFSGRQFSNSRSEMNVSTLELGDSALYLCASSLAIGTFNEQFFGPGTRLTVL.

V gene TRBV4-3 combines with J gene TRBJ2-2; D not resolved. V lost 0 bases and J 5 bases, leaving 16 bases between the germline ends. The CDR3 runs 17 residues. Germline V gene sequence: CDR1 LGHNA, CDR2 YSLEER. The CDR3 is CASSQDIRMSGTGELFF. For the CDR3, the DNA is TGCGCCAGCAGCCAAGATATCAGGATGAGTGGGACCGGGGAGCTGTTTTTT.

The CDR3 here is CASMGLDRVNSYTF. The CDR3 bases are TGTGCCAGCATGGGTCTGGACAGGGTAAACAGCTACACCTTC. The V call is TRBV27, the J call TRBJ1-2; 8 nucleotides line up with TRBD1. The CDR3 covers 14 residues. Looked up from germline, CDR1 is MNHEY and CDR2 is SMNVEV (reference sequence). Trimming took 7 bases from V and 9 from J; bases not matched to a gene: 13.

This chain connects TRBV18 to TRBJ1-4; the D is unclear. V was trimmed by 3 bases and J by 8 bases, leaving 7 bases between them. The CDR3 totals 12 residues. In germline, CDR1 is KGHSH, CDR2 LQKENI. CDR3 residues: CASSPGGEKLFF. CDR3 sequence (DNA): TGTGCCAGCTCACCCGGAGGGGAAAAACTGTTTTTT.

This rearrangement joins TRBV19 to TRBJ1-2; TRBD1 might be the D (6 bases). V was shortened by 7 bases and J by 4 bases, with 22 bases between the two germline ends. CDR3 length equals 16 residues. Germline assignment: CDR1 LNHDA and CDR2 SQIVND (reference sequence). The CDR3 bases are TGTGCCAGTACAGGGGCCCACTCGGCCCCACTCTATGGCTACACCTTC. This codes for CASTGAHSAPLYGYTF.

CDR3 sequence reads: CASRDRTGNEKLFF. The CDR3 DNA follows: TGTGCCAGCAGGGACCGTACAGGAAATGAAAAACTGTTTTTT. This chain links TRBV6-6 with TRBJ1-4; TRBD1 might be the D (5 bases). V lost 6 bases to trimming and J lost 5 bases, with 13 bases between them. This CDR3 is built from 14 residues. Germline loops: CDR1 MNHNY, CDR2 SVGAGI (reference sequence).